This passage covers 24 T cell receptor beta chains from one sample sequenced in a study of T cells in Graves' hyperthyroidism and ophthalmopathy. TCR beta CDR3 regions were amplified from RNA. A set of HTBI primers served as the primers for a first-round RT-PCR of the TCR CDR3. Using its own MiXCR run on the multiplex PCR reads, TCRdb lists one record per CDR3 protein. The repertoire holds around 480,000 distinct CDR3 sequences, with around an eighth as singletons. Sequenced input: blood. These receptors originate from a woman between 18 and 29 years old with Graves' hyperthyroidism.

This clonotype was counted a few times. Compared with germline, one end of the junction differs, possibly owing to a read error. This chain joins TRBV6-1 and TRBJ1-2, with 12 bases lining up with TRBD1. Germline lookup yields CDR1 MNHNS and CDR2 SASEGT. This CDR3 region has 13 residues. This CDR3 is CASSAPGQGAISF. DNA of the CDR3: TGTGCCAGCAGTGCGCCGGGACAGGGGGCAATCTCCTTC.

This clonotype has at least ten counts. V is TRBV13 and J is TRBJ2-1; 8 bases fit TRBD2. The V gene end was trimmed by 5 bases and the J gene end by 0 bases; junction bases not matched to a gene: 9. This CDR3 region has 17 residues. Germline loops: CDR1 PRHDT, CDR2 FYEKMQ (reference sequence). The CDR3 here is CASSLRSGGSSYNEQFF. In DNA, the CDR3 is TGTGCCAGCAGCCTCCGGTCGGGGGGGAGCTCCTACAATGAGCAGTTCTTC.

This clonotype was found a few times. The chain carries TRBV24-1 and TRBJ2-3; 8 bases are shared with TRBD1. The CDR3 runs to 17 residues. The germline V gene encodes CDR1 KGHDR and CDR2 SFDVKD. With 1 base clipped from V and 1 base from J, the junction kept 6 bases outside the gene matches. This CDR3 is CATSDFRTGWGTDTQYF. The CDR3 coding sequence is TGTGCCACCAGTGATTTTCGGACAGGGTGGGGCACAGATACGCAGTATTTT.

Only a few counts were recorded for this clonotype. DNA for the CDR3: TGTGCCAGCAGCTTAGCCCCCATTCCTAGCGGCACGGAGCAGTACTTC. Amino acid sequence: CASSLAPIPSGTEQYF. The J gene is TRBJ2-7, the V gene TRBV7-9; 7 nucleotides match TRBD2. The V gene's germline CDR1 is SEHNR and CDR2 FQNEAQ (reference sequence). The V segment lost 0 bases and the J segment 7 bases; nucleotides outside the gene matches: 12. CDR3 length: 16 amino acids.

This clonotype has ten or more counts. The V call is TRBV18, the J call TRBJ1-3, with 9 bases that match TRBD1. The trim removed 5 bases at V and 0 bases at J, leaving 5 bases unmatched. CDR1 is KGHSH, CDR2 LQKENI, per germline. CDR3 length: 16 amino acids. In DNA, the CDR3 is TGTGCCAGCTCAGGCCGGGACAGGGTCTCTGGAAACACCATATATTTT. The encoded protein is CASSGRDRVSGNTIYF.

With respect to this clonotype: An end of the junction differs from the germline gene, which may be a read error. The chain carries TRBV7-7 and TRBJ2-2; no clear D gene. The CDR3 is made up of 16 amino acids. CDR1 and CDR2 (germline): SSHAT, FNYEAQ (reference sequence). CDR3 DNA sequence: TGTGCTAGCAGCCCGCTGGACGGCGTGAACACCGGGGAGCTGTTTTTT. Its translation is CASSPLDGVNTGELFF. Full variable domain (rest looked up from reference TRBV7-7 and TRBJ2-2): GAGVSQSPRYKVTKRGQDVTLRCDPISSHATLYWYQQALGQGPEFLTYFNYEAQPDKSGLPSDRFSAERPEGSISTLTIQRTEQRDSAMYRCASSPLDGVNTGELFFGEGSRLTVL.

In its sample, this clonotype was seen many times. The chain carries TRBV20-1 and TRBJ1-2, with TRBD1 identical over 9 bases. Germline loops: CDR1 DFQATT, CDR2 SNEGSKA (reference sequence). V was pared by 5 bases and J by 3 bases, with 7 bases of the junction left unmatched. This CDR3 is built from 14 residues. In nucleotides, the CDR3 is TGCAGTGCTCGTCCGGGACAGGGTCACTATGGCTACACCTTC. Encoded protein: CSARPGQGHYGYTF.

This clonotype has only one observation. The rearrangement uses TRBV6-2 or TRBV6-3 and TRBJ2-1; TRBD2 aligns across 12 bases. The ends lost 6 bases at V and 9 bases at J; junction bases unmatched: 3. The CDR3 consists of 13 residues. Per the germline V gene, CDR1 is MNHEY and CDR2 is SVGEGT. CDR3: CASRTSGSREQFF. DNA of the CDR3: TGTGCCAGCAGGACTAGCGGGAGTCGTGAGCAGTTCTTC.

The sample holds a few counts of this clonotype. One base away lies a much larger clone, so this may be a sequencing read error. The rearrangement uses TRBV6-1 and TRBJ1-2; the D gene is possibly TRBD1 (5 bases). Germline assignment: CDR1 MNHNS and CDR2 SASEGT. Trimming left V 8 bases short and J 0 bases short, with 13 bases between. The CDR3 runs 14 residues. This chain's CDR3 is CASGGTSANYGYTF. For the CDR3, the DNA is TGTGCCAGCGGAGGGACGTCTGCTAACTATGGCTACACCTTC.

This clonotype was seen at least ten times. The chain employs TRBV11-3 and TRBJ2-1; D is uncertain. The V end lost 2 bases, the J end lost 8 bases, and 10 bases lay between the germline ends. CDR3 size: 13 residues. Germline CDR1 reads SGHNT; CDR2 reads YENEEA. The chain's CDR3 is CASSLFAEDEQFF. The CDR3 coding sequence is TGTGCCAGCAGCTTATTTGCAGAGGATGAGCAGTTCTTC.

This clonotype was seen many times. The chain is built from TRBV6-2 or TRBV6-3 and TRBJ2-3; the match to TRBD2 covers 11 bases. J lost 4 bases, V lost 5 bases, and 11 bases had no gene match. This CDR3 comprises 17 residues. The germline gives CDR1 MNHEY, CDR2 SVGEGT. The CDR3 loop is CASSTPRTSGYADTQYF. The CDR3 bases are TGTGCCAGCAGTACTCCACGGACTAGCGGGTACGCAGATACGCAGTATTTT.

The rearrangement joins TRBV30 to TRBJ2-7; D not certain. Germline V CDR1 and CDR2: GTSNPN, SVGIG (reference sequence). The CDR3 loop spans 12 amino acids. V was shortened by 4 bases and J by 4 bases, with 11 bases between the two germline ends. CDR3 loop: CAWTGLNYEQYF. CDR3 in DNA: TGTGCCTGGACCGGCCTTAATTACGAGCAGTACTTC.

This clonotype has only a few counts. This chain joins TRBV9 and TRBJ2-6, with 8 positions matching TRBD1. Per the germline V gene, CDR1 is SGDLS and CDR2 is YYNGEE. V shed 0 bases, J shed 2 bases, and the junction held 4 bases outside the gene matches. The CDR3 is 17 residues long. The CDR3 spells CASSVVSGGAGANVLTF. CDR3 sequence (DNA): TGTGCCAGCAGCGTAGTGTCAGGGGGCGCTGGGGCCAACGTCCTGACTTTC.

The sample holds many counts of this clonotype. The rearrangement uses TRBV7-8 and TRBJ2-2; TRBD2 matches at 14 bases. This CDR3 contains 18 residues. The junction had 11 bases not matched to a gene; V was cut back by 5 bases and J by 6 bases. Germline V gene sequence: CDR1 SGHVS, CDR2 FQNEAQ. The CDR3: CASSPPGLAGVWSGELFF. CDR3 bases: TGTGCCAGCAGCCCCCCGGGACTAGCGGGAGTTTGGTCCGGGGAGCTGTTTTTT.

The table lists this clonotype with a few counts. This rearrangement joins TRBV2 to TRBJ2-7, with a weak D call TRBD1 (5 bases). Between the trimmed V and J ends, which lost 6 bases and 1 base, there was a span of 10 bases. The germline CDR1 and CDR2 sequences are SNHLY and FYNNEI. This CDR3 contains 13 residues. As DNA, the CDR3 is TGTGCCAGCAGATCCCACAGGTCCTACGAGCAGTACTTC. Translation gives CASRSHRSYEQYF.

This clonotype has at least ten counts. V gene TRBV27 combines with J gene TRBJ2-7; D not certain. The germline V gene encodes CDR1 MNHEY and CDR2 SMNVEV (reference sequence). The CDR3 contains 14 residues. Trimming took off 3 bases at V and 1 base at J, with 10 bases between the two ends. CDR3 residues: CASSFEVGSYEQYF. The CDR3 DNA sequence: TGTGCCAGCAGTTTTGAGGTGGGTTCCTACGAGCAGTACTTC.

This chain uses TRBV7-9 with TRBJ2-3; D is possibly TRBD2 (6 bases). Germline loops: CDR1 SEHNR, CDR2 FQNEAQ (reference sequence). The V end lost 5 bases, the J end lost 3 bases, and 15 bases lay between the germline ends. The CDR3 length is 15 residues. CDR3 in DNA: TGTGCCAGCAGCGCCCAAGGACTAACTACAGATACGCAGTATTTT. This sequence encodes CASSAQGLTTDTQYF. The variable domain in full, with the rest retrieved from reference TRBV7-9 and TRBJ2-3, is DTGVSQNPRHKITKRGQNVTFRCDPISEHNRLYWYRQTLGQGPEFLTYFQNEAQLEKSRLLSDRFSAERPKGSFSTLEIQRTEQGDSAMYLCASSAQGLTTDTQYFGPGTRLTVL.

The chain employs TRBV24-1 and TRBJ2-2; D is possibly TRBD2 (6 bases). The germline CDR1 and CDR2 sequences are KGHDR and SFDVKD. The CDR3 runs to 14 residues. V was pared by 9 bases and J by 3 bases, with 13 bases between. The CDR3 loop is CATAETRDTGELFF. The CDR3 DNA reads TGTGCCACCGCTGAGACTAGAGACACCGGGGAGCTGTTTTTT.

This clonotype was recorded many times. This chain connects TRBV3-1 to TRBJ1-2; no clear D. Germline CDR1 reads LGHDT; CDR2 reads YNNKEL (reference sequence). The CDR3 has 14 residues. Trimming took off 4 bases at V and 1 base at J, with 10 bases between the two ends. The CDR3 region is CASSPSLGNYGYTF. The CDR3 DNA is TGTGCCAGCAGCCCCTCGCTCGGTAACTATGGCTACACCTTC.

The chain uses TRBV6-1 and TRBJ1-2; D not resolved. Trimming cost V 6 bases and J 4 bases, with 18 bases left between them. CDR1 is MNHNS and CDR2 is SASEGT in the germline V gene. The CDR3 is 15 amino acids. CDR3 bases: TGTGCCAGCAGCGCTAGGCCAGAACTTAGCTATGGCTACACCTTC. The encoded protein is CASSARPELSYGYTF.

This clonotype appeared many times. J is TRBJ1-5 and V is TRBV6-1; maybe TRBD1 (6 bases). Germline CDR1 is MNHNS and CDR2 is SASEGT. V lost 7 bases and J 0 bases, leaving 13 bases between the germline ends. The CDR3 totals 15 residues. The CDR3 nucleotides are TGTGCCAGCAACCTACAGGGTAATAGCAATCAGCCCCAGCATTTT. Amino acid sequence: CASNLQGNSNQPQHF.

The chain combines TRBV12-3 or TRBV12-4 with TRBJ2-3, with 10 positions matching TRBD2. This CDR3 region has 18 residues. After removal of 6 bases from V and 0 bases from J, the junction contained 12 bases not matched to a gene. DNA of the CDR3: TGTGCCAGCAGCGGCAAATTTCTAGCGGGAGCGAGCACAGATACGCAGTATTTT. Its translation is CASSGKFLAGASTDTQYF.

This clonotype has at least ten counts. The V call is TRBV20-1, the J call TRBJ2-1; 8 nucleotides align to TRBD2. V lost 6 bases, J lost 3 bases, and 13 bases stayed unmatched. CDR1 is DFQATT, CDR2 SNEGSKA, per germline (reference sequence). There are 16 residues in the CDR3. Here the CDR3 reads CSASIPLLAGYNEQFF. CDR3 nucleotide sequence: TGCAGTGCCTCGATTCCCTTGCTAGCGGGCTACAATGAGCAGTTCTTC.

This clonotype was counted a few times. The V and J genes are TRBV20-1 and TRBJ2-7; 15 bases are shared with TRBD2. The CDR3 is made up of 15 amino acids. From germline, CDR1 is DFQATT and CDR2 SNEGSKA (reference sequence). J gave up 8 bases and V 1 base, and 6 bases lay outside the gene matches. The CDR3 nucleotides read TGCAGTGCTAGAGGGACTAGCGGGAGGGAGTACAAGCAGTACTTC. It yields the protein CSARGTSGREYKQYF.